This T cell receptor beta chain was identified during a study of cytotoxic CD8 clonotypes in ibrutinib-treated CLL. Sequencing was performed with immunoSEQ multiplex PCR; in TCRdb, only in-frame clones are kept and a portion is missing. This sample has tens of thousands of clones, with around 70% found just once. This CDR3 comprises 11 residues. Germline V lookup: CDR1 SNHLY, CDR2 FYNNEI. Trimming took off 8 bases at V and 5 bases at J, with 10 bases between the two ends. Sequencing was performed on PBMCs, taken at disease progression, from a patient treated with ibrutinib. The chain carries TRBV2 and TRBJ2-7; D is uncertain. This TCR derives from a human donor with chronic lymphocytic leukemia. CDR3: CASSQTDEQYF. CDR3 nucleotide sequence: TGTGCCAGCTCCCAAACCGACGAGCAGTACTTC. The entire variable domain, with the rest obtained from reference TRBV2 and TRBJ2-7, is as follows: EPEVTQTPSHQVTQMGQEVILRCVPISNHLYFYWYRQILGQKVEFLVSFYNNEISEKSEIFDDQFSVERPDGSNFTLKIRSTKLEDSAMYFCASSQTDEQYFGPGTRLTVT.